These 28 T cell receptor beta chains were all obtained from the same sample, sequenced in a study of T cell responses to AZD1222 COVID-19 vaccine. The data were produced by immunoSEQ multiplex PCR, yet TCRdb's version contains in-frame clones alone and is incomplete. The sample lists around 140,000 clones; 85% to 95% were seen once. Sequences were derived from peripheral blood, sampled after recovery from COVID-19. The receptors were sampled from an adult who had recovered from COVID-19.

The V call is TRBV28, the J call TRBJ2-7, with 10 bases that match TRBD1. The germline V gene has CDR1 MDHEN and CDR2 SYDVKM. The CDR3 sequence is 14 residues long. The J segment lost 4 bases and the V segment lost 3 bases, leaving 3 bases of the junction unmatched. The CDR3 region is CASSLDRGVYEQYF. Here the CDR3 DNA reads TGTGCCAGCAGTTTGGACAGGGGGGTTTACGAGCAGTACTTC.

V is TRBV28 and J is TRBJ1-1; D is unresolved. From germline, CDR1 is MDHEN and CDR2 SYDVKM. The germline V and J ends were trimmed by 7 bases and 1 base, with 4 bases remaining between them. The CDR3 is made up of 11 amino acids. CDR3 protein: CASTQNTEAFF. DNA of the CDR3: TGTGCCAGCACCCAGAACACTGAAGCTTTCTTT.

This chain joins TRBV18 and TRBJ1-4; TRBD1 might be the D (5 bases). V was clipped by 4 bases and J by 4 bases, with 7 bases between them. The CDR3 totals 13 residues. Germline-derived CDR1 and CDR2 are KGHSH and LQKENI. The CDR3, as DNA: TGTGCCAGCTCACAGGGGTATAATGAAAAACTGTTTTTT. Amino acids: CASSQGYNEKLFF.

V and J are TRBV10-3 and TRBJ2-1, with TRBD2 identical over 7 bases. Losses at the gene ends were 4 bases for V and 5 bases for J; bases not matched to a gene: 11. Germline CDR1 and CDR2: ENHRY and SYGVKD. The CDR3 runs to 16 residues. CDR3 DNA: TGTGCCATCAGTGCCATGTTGGCGGGAGACCACAATGAGCAGTTCTTC. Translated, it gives CAISAMLAGDHNEQFF.

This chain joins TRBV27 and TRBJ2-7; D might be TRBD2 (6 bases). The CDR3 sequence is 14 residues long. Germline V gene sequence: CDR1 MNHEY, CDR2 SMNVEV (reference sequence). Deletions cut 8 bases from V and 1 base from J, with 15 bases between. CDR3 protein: CASRYGTQSYEQYF. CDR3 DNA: TGTGCCAGCCGATACGGGACTCAATCCTACGAGCAGTACTTC.

CDR3 in amino acids: CASSYSDKNTEAFF. The CDR3 DNA is TGTGCCAGCAGTTACTCGGACAAGAACACTGAAGCTTTCTTT. The chain recombines TRBV6-6 with TRBJ1-1, with D tentatively TRBD1 (5 bases). V was shortened by 0 bases and J by 1 base, with 6 bases between the two germline ends. CDR1 is MNHNY, CDR2 SVGAGI, per germline (reference sequence). There are 14 residues in the CDR3.

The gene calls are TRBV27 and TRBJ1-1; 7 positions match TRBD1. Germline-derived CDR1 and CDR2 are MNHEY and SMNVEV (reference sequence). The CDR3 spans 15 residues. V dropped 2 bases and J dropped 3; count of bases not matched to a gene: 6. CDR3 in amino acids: CASSLDRAVYTEAFF. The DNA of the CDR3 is TGTGCCAGCAGTTTAGACAGGGCGGTTTACACTGAAGCTTTCTTT.

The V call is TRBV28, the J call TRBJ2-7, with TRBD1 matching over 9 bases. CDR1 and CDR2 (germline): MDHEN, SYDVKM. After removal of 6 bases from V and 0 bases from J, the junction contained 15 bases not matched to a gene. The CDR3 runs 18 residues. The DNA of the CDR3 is TGTGCCAGCAGCCGTGGACAGGGGTGGCTCCTTAGCTCCTACGAGCAGTACTTC. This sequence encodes CASSRGQGWLLSSYEQYF. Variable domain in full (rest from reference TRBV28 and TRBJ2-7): DVKVTQSSRYLVKRTGEKVFLECVQDMDHENMFWYRQDPGLGLRLIYFSYDVKMKEKGDIPEGYSVSREKKERFSLILESASTNQTSMYLCASSRGQGWLLSSYEQYFGPGTRLTVT.

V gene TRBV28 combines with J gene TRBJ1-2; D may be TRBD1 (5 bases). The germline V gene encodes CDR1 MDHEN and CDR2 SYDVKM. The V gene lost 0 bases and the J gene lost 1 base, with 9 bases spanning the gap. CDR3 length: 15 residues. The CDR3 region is CASSLWGESNYGYTF. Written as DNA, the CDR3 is TGTGCCAGCAGTTTATGGGGGGAGAGTAACTATGGCTACACCTTC.

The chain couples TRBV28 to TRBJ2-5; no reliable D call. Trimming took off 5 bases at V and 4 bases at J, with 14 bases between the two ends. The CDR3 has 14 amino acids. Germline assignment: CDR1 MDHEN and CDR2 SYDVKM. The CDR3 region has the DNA TGTGCCAGCAGTCTTACACGGGTCCCAGAGACCCAGTACTTC. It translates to CASSLTRVPETQYF.

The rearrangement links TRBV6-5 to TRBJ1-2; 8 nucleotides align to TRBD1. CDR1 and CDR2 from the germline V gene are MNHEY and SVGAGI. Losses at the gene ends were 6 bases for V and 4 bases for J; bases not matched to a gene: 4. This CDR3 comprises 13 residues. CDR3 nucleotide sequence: TGTGCCAGCAGGCCGACAGGGGTCTATGGCTACACCTTC. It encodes CASRPTGVYGYTF.

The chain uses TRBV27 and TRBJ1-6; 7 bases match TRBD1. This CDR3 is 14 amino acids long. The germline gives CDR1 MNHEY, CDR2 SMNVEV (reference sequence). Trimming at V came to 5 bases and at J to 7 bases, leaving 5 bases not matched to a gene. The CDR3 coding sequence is TGTGCCAGCAGTCCCGGGACAGCCAATTCACCCCTCCACTTT. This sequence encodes CASSPGTANSPLHF.

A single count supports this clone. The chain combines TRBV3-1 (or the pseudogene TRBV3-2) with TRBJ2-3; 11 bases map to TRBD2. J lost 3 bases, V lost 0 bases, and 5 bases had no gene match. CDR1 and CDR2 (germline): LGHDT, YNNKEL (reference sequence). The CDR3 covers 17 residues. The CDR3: CASSQDWGLAATDTQYF. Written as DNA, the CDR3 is TGTGCCAGCAGCCAAGATTGGGGACTAGCGGCTACAGATACGCAGTATTTT.

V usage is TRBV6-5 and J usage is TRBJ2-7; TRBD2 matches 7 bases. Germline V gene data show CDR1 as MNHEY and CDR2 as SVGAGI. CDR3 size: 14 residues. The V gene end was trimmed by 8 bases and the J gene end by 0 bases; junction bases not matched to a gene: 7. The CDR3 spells CASGGGLGSYEQYF. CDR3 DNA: TGTGCCAGCGGGGGAGGGCTTGGCTCCTACGAGCAGTACTTC.

The CDR3 region is CASSHSGYSDEAFF. The CDR3 DNA sequence: TGCGCCAGCAGCCACTCCGGATACAGTGATGAAGCTTTCTTT. The J gene is TRBJ1-1, the V gene TRBV4-1; D remains ambiguous. The CDR3 length is 14 residues. V was shortened by 3 bases and J by 7 bases, with 15 bases between the two germline ends. Germline CDR1 MGHRA, CDR2 YSYEKL.

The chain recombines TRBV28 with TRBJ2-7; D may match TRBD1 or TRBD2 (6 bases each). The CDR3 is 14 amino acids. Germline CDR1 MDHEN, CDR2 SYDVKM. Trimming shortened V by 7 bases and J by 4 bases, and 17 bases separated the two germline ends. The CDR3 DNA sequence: TGTGCCAGCATCCCGGGGGCAGGTGCATACGAGCAGTACTTC. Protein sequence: CASIPGAGAYEQYF. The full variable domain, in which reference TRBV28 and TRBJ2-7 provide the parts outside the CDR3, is DVKVTQSSRYLVKRTGEKVFLECVQDMDHENMFWYRQDPGLGLRLIYFSYDVKMKEKGDIPEGYSVSREKKERFSLILESASTNQTSMYLCASIPGAGAYEQYFGPGTRLTVT.

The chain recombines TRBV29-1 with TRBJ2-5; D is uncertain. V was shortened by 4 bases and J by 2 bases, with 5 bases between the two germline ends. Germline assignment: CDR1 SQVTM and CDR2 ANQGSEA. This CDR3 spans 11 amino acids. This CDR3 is CSVGVQETQYF. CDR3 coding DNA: TGCAGCGTTGGGGTACAAGAGACCCAGTACTTC.

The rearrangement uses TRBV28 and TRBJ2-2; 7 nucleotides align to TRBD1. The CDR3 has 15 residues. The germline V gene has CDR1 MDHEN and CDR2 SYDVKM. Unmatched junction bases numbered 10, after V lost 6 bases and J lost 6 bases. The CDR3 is CASSLPGTVPGELFF. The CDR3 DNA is TGTGCCAGCAGCCTGCCCGGGACAGTCCCCGGGGAGCTGTTTTTT.

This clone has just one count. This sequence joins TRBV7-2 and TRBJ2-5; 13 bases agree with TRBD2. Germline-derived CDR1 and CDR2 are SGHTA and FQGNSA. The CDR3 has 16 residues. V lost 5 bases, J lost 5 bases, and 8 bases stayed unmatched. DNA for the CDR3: TGTGCCAGCAGCCCCGGACTAGCGGGAGCAGGGGAGACCCAGTACTTC. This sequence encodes CASSPGLAGAGETQYF. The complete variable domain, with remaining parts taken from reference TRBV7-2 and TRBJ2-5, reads GAGVSQSPSNKVTEKGKDVELRCDPISGHTALYWYRQSLGQGLEFLIYFQGNSAPDKSGLPSDRFSAERTGGSVSTLTIQRTQQEDSAVYLCASSPGLAGAGETQYFGPGTRLLVL.

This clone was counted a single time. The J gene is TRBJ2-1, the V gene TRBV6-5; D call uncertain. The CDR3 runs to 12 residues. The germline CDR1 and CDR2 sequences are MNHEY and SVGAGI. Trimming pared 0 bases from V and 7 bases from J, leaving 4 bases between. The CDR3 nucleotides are TGTGCCAGCAGTTACTCGGGGAATGAGCAGTTCTTC. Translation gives CASSYSGNEQFF.

Written as DNA, the CDR3 is TGTGCCAGCAGTTACTCGGGGGCTGGGGCCAACGTCCTGACTTTC. Protein product: CASSYSGAGANVLTF. The J gene is TRBJ2-6, the V gene TRBV6-5; D might be TRBD1 or TRBD2, each matching 5 bases. The V end was cut by 0 bases, the J end by 2 bases, with 5 bases between. CDR1 is MNHEY and CDR2 is SVGAGI in the germline V gene. This CDR3 contains 15 residues.

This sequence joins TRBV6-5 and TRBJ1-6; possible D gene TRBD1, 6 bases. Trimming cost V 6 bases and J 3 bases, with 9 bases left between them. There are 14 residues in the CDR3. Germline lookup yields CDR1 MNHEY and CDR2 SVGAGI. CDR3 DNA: TGTGCCAGCAGCACAGGGAGCTATAATTCACCCCTCCACTTT. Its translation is CASSTGSYNSPLHF.

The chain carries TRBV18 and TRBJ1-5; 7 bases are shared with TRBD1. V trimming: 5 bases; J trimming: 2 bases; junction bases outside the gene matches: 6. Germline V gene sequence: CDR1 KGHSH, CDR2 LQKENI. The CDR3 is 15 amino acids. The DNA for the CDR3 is TGTGCCAGCTCAAGACAGGGCGCCGGCAATCAGCCCCAGCATTTT. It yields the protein CASSRQGAGNQPQHF.

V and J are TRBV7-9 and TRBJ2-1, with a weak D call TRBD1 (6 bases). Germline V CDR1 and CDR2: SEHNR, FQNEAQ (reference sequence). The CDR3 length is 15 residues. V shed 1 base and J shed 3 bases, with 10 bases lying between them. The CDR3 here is CASSLDREFYNEQFF. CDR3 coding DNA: TGTGCCAGCAGCTTAGACAGGGAATTCTACAATGAGCAGTTCTTC.

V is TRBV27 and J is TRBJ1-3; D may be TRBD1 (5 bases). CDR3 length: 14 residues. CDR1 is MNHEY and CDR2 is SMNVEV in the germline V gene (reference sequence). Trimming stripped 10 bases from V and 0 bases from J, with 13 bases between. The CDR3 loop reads CATAGLSSGNTIYF. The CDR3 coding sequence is TGTGCCACGGCGGGACTAAGCTCTGGAAACACCATATATTTT.

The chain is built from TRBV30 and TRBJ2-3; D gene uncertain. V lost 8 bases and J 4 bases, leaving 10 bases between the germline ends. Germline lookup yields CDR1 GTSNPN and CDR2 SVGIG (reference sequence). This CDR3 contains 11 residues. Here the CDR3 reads CALSLPDTQYF. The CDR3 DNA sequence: TGTGCCCTATCGTTGCCAGATACGCAGTATTTT.

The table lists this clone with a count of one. CDR3 protein: CASSQGGQGNYEKLFF. The CDR3, as DNA: TGTGCCAGCAGCCAAGGGGGTCAGGGGAATTACGAAAAACTGTTTTTT. The chain is built from TRBV14 and TRBJ1-4, with D perhaps matching TRBD1 (6 bases). Germline V gene data show CDR1 as SGHDN and CDR2 as FVKESK. The CDR3 consists of 16 residues. V lost 1 base and J lost 8, with 17 bases in between.

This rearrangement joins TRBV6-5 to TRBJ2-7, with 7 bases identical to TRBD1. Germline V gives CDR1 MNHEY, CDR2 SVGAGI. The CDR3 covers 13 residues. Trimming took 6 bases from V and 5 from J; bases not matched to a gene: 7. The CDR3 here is CASRRTGDHEQYF. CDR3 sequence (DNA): TGTGCCAGCAGGCGAACAGGGGACCACGAGCAGTACTTC.